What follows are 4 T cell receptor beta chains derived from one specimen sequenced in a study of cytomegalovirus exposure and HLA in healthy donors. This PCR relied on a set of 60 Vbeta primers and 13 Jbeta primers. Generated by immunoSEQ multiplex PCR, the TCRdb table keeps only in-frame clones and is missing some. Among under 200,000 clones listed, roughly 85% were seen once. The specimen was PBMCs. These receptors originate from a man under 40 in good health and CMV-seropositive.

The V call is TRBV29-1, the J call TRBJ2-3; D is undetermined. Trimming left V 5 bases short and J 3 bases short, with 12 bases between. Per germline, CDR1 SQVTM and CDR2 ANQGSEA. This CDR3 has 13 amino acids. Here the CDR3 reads CSVLPSGTDTQYF. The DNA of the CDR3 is TGCAGCGTTTTGCCCTCGGGTACAGATACGCAGTATTTT.

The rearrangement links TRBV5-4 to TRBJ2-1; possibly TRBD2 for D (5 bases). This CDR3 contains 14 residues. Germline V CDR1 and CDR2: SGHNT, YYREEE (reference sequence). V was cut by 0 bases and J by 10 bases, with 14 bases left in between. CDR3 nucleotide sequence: TGTGCCAGCAGCTTGGGGCTAGCTATCGTGGAGCAGTTCTTC. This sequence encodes CASSLGLAIVEQFF.

CDR3 in DNA: TGTGCCAGCAGTGTGGGGCGAGATACGCAGTATTTT. Its translation: CASSVGRDTQYF. The chain combines TRBV2 with TRBJ2-3; a weak D match, TRBD1 (5 bases). Trimming took 4 bases from V and 5 from J, leaving 7 bases between them. CDR3 size: 12 residues. Germline loops: CDR1 SNHLY, CDR2 FYNNEI. Filled out from reference TRBV2 and TRBJ2-3, the complete variable domain reads EPEVTQTPSHQVTQMGQEVILRCVPISNHLYFYWYRQILGQKVEFLVSFYNNEISEKSEIFDDQFSVERPDGSNFTLKIRSTKLEDSAMYFCASSVGRDTQYFGPGTRLTVL.

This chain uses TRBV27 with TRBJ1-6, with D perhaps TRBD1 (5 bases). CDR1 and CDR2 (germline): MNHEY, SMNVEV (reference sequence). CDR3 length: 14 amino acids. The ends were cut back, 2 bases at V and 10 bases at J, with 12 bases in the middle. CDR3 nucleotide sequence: TGTGCCAGCAGTTTAAGTTGGAGGGACTCACCCCTCCACTTT. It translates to CASSLSWRDSPLHF.